These T cell receptor beta chains were read from a single sample in a study of blood T cells in healthy people across ages. MiXCR, applied by TCRdb to the 5' RACE reads, yields one record per CDR3 protein. The table records about 1.4 million distinct CDR3 sequences, almost 60% of them present only once. The specimen sequenced was blood. These receptor sequences come from a man aged 18-30 years in good health. The CDR3 runs from the conserved cysteine through the conserved F or W. D genes are given only for firm matches. Clone size, where shown, is once, few, many, or a class for clones that have expanded.

j_call,v_call,clone_size,d_call,cdr3_nt,cdr3_aa
TRBJ2-7,TRBV15,-,-,TGTGCCACCAGCAGAGAATTGAGGGGCGAGCAGTACTTC,CATSRELRGEQYF
TRBJ2-5,TRBV9,-,TRBD1,TGTGCCAGCAGCGTAGATTGGGGGACAGGGGGAGAGACCCAGTACTTC,CASSVDWGTGGETQYF
TRBJ2-5,TRBV20-1,-,TRBD2,TGCAGCGCTAGATCAAGGGTAGCGGGAGGAGAGACCCAGTACTTC,CSARSRVAGGETQYF
TRBJ1-2,TRBV29-1,-,-,TGCAGCGTTGAGAAACGAAGCTATGGCTACACCTTC,CSVEKRSYGYTF
TRBJ2-7,TRBV5-1,-,-,TGCGCCAGCAGTCAAGACGTAGCCTACGAGCAGTACTTC,CASSQDVAYEQYF
TRBJ2-1,TRBV5-1,few,-,TGCGCCAGCAGCTTGAGGGCAGGGAGCGATGAGCAGTTCTTC,CASSLRAGSDEQFF
TRBJ2-7,TRBV15,few,-,TGTGCCACCAGCAGAGATCCCCGTTACGAGCAGTACTTC,CATSRDPRYEQYF
TRBJ1-1,TRBV7-9,-,-,TGTGCCAGCAGCTCGACGGACAGAGCAATGAGCACTGAAGCTTTCTTT,CASSSTDRAMSTEAFF
TRBJ2-7,TRBV2,once,TRBD1,TGTGCCAGCTCTCACGGGACAGGCCTTCGGGAGCAGTACTTC,CASSHGTGLREQYF
TRBJ1-2,TRBV27,-,-,TGTGCCAGCAGACAAGGGGCCCTCTTGAACTATGGCTACACCTTC,CASRQGALLNYGYTF
TRBJ2-3,TRBV29-1,-,TRBD2,TGCAGCGTTCCTAGCGGGAGGTTCACAGATACGCAGTATTTT,CSVPSGRFTDTQYF
TRBJ2-5,TRBV7-2,-,-,TGTGCCAGCAGCTCATATCTGGGCTATCAAGAGACCCAGTACTTC,CASSSYLGYQETQYF
TRBJ1-2,TRBV4-1,-,-,TGCGCCAGCAGCCAAGACCGGGATATCTATGGCTACACCTTC,CASSQDRDIYGYTF
TRBJ1-4,TRBV10-3,few,TRBD1,TGTGCCATCAGATCCGGGACAGGGTCTAATGAAAAACTGTTTTTT,CAIRSGTGSNEKLFF
TRBJ2-7,TRBV12-3/TRBV12-4,-,-,TGTGCCAGCAGTTTGGGGATAATCGACGAGCAGTACTTC,CASSLGIIDEQYF
TRBJ2-7,TRBV12-3/TRBV12-4,few,TRBD1,TGTGCCAGCAGAGCCGGGACAGGAATTGCCGAGCAGTACTTC,CASRAGTGIAEQYF
TRBJ2-4,TRBV7-2,few,-,TGTGCCAGCAGCGGGGGGGCGGGAGAGAAAAACATTCAGTACTTC,CASSGGAGEKNIQYF
TRBJ2-2,TRBV24-1,-,-,TGTGCCACCAGTGATTTGCTATCTGACGCCGGCACCGGGGAGCTGTTTTTT,CATSDLLSDAGTGELFF
TRBJ2-1,TRBV7-2,few,-,TGTGCCAGCAGCTCATGGGACAATGAGCAGTTCTTC,CASSSWDNEQFF
TRBJ1-2,TRBV3-1,-,TRBD1,TGTGCCAGCAGCCAAGATAGACGGGACAGCAACTATGGCTACACCTTC,CASSQDRRDSNYGYTF
TRBJ2-5,TRBV7-6,-,-,TGTGCCAGCAGCTTAGACAGGGGACTCCAAGAGACCCAGTACTTC,CASSLDRGLQETQYF
TRBJ2-6,TRBV12-3/TRBV12-4,few,-,TGTGCCAGCAGCAGCCCCGGACTCCCGGTCGGGGCCAACGTCCTGACTTTC,CASSSPGLPVGANVLTF
TRBJ2-7,TRBV9,-,-,TGTGCCAGCAGCGTAGCTAACCGGGTTAGCGACTACGAGCAGTACTTC,CASSVANRVSDYEQYF
TRBJ2-3,TRBV29-1,-,TRBD2,TGCAGCGGAGGGAGGACTAGCGGGGTGCATACGCAGTATTTT,CSGGRTSGVHTQYF
TRBJ2-7,TRBV20-1,-,TRBD1,TGCAGTGCTAAACTGGACAGGAATTCCTACGAGCAGTACTTC,CSAKLDRNSYEQYF
TRBJ2-3,TRBV29-1,-,TRBD2,TGCAGCGTTGCCCATACTAGCGGGGGCACAGATACGCAGTATTTT,CSVAHTSGGTDTQYF
TRBJ2-3,TRBV14,-,-,TGTGCCAGCAGCCAAGTGGGATTTAGCACAGATACGCAGTATTTT,CASSQVGFSTDTQYF
TRBJ2-7,TRBV14,few,TRBD2,TGTGCCAGCAGCTCGGGACTACCTACTCCCGAGCAGTACTTC,CASSSGLPTPEQYF
TRBJ1-1,TRBV6-5,-,-,TGTGCCAGCAGTTACTCGATGAACACTGAAGCTTTCTTT,CASSYSMNTEAFF
TRBJ2-1,TRBV7-9,-,-,TGTGCCAGCAGCTTAGACGGGACCGAAAAGGACAATGAGCAGTTCTTC,CASSLDGTEKDNEQFF
TRBJ2-6,TRBV10-3,-,TRBD1,TGTGCCATCAGTGGGGACAGGGATGGGGCCAACGTCCTGACTTTC,CAISGDRDGANVLTF
TRBJ1-2,TRBV25-1,once,TRBD1,TGTGCCAGCAGGAAGACAGGGTCAGAAGAAGGTGGCTACACCTTC,CASRKTGSEEGGYTF
TRBJ2-3,TRBV7-9,once,-,TGTGCCAGCAGCTTAGCCGGCTGGGGATCCAGTACAGATACGCAGTATTTT,CASSLAGWGSSTDTQYF
TRBJ2-1,TRBV9,once,TRBD2,TGTGCCAGCAGCCAGTTTGAGCGGGGGGGCGGGAATGAGCAGTTCTTC,CASSQFERGGGNEQFF
TRBJ1-2,TRBV14,-,TRBD1,TGTGCCAGCAGCCAAGACGGACAGGGGTCTGGCTACACCTTC,CASSQDGQGSGYTF
TRBJ2-7,TRBV7-9,-,-,TGTGCCAGCAGCCTCGACACTCTTTACTACGAGCAGTACTTC,CASSLDTLYYEQYF
TRBJ2-7,TRBV7-9,once,TRBD1,TGTGCCAGCAGCCCTCCCCCAGGACAGGGTAACTACGAGCAGTACTTC,CASSPPPGQGNYEQYF
TRBJ1-2,TRBV10-3,few,-,TGTGCCATCATGGGGGGCTCGAACTATGGCTACACCTTC,CAIMGGSNYGYTF
TRBJ2-5,TRBV7-2,once,-,TGTGCCAGCACCTACTCCACGACCCAGTACTTC,CASTYSTTQYF
TRBJ2-7,TRBV27,-,TRBD1,TGTGCCAGCAGGACAGGGATCCACTACGAGCAGTACTTC,CASRTGIHYEQYF
TRBJ2-2,TRBV5-8,-,-,TGTGCCAGCAGCTTGTCTTGGTCCGGCAACACCGGGGAGCTGTTTTTT,CASSLSWSGNTGELFF
TRBJ2-2,TRBV5-1,-,-,TGCGCCAGCAGCTTGTTCCTAGCGGGACCCGCAACAGGGGGCACCGGGGAGCTGTTTTTT,CASSLFLAGPATGGTGELFF
TRBJ2-3,TRBV3-1,-,-,TGTGCCAGCAGCCAACCGCGGGGTGCAACAGATACGCAGTATTTT,CASSQPRGATDTQYF
TRBJ2-5,TRBV12-3/TRBV12-4,few,TRBD2,TGTGCCAGCAGTTTAGGCGAGCGGGGCCTCGAGACCCAGTACTTC,CASSLGERGLETQYF
TRBJ2-1,TRBV4-1,-,TRBD2,TGCGCCAGCAGCCAAGTGGAGACTAGCGGGGGCCCGAGCTCCTACAATGAGCAGTTCTTC,CASSQVETSGGPSSYNEQFF
TRBJ2-7,TRBV2,-,-,TGTGCCAGCAGTGAAGCCAGGGGAGTTCGCGAGCAGTACTTC,CASSEARGVREQYF
TRBJ2-7,TRBV4-3,-,-,TGCGCCAGCAGCCAAGAAAGCCAGGCAGCCTACAAGCAGTACTTC,CASSQESQAAYKQYF
TRBJ2-3,TRBV4-1,-,-,TGCGCCAGCAGCCGTGGGCCCTCTAGCACAGATACGCAGTATTTT,CASSRGPSSTDTQYF
TRBJ2-5,TRBV20-1,-,-,TGCAGTGCTAACCCAGCGGGTCTAAGGGAGACCCAGTACTTC,CSANPAGLRETQYF
TRBJ2-7,TRBV6-2/TRBV6-3,few,TRBD2,TGTGCCGCCGTCGGGGGGAGCTCCTACGAGCAGTACTTC,CAAVGGSSYEQYF
TRBJ2-3,TRBV7-6,-,-,TGTGCCAGCAGCCTAACCCCGGGGGTTGTTACAGATACGCAGTATTTT,CASSLTPGVVTDTQYF
TRBJ1-2,TRBV10-1,-,TRBD1,TGCGCCAGCAGTGATTTAAAGACAGGGGTGCCTGGCTACACCTTC,CASSDLKTGVPGYTF
TRBJ2-7,TRBV7-9,-,TRBD1,TGTGCCAGCAGCTCCTCGAGGGGACAGATCCACGAGCAGTACTTC,CASSSSRGQIHEQYF
TRBJ2-1,TRBV7-9,-,-,TGTGCCAGCAGCGCCGCCGCTAACAATGAGCAGTTCTTC,CASSAAANNEQFF
TRBJ2-3,TRBV27,-,TRBD2,TGTGCCAGCAGTTCGGCACGAGCGGGAACAGATACGCAGTATTTT,CASSSARAGTDTQYF
TRBJ2-7,TRBV6-5,-,TRBD2,TGTGCCAGCAGACCGGGACTAGCGGACCTCTACGAGCAGTACTTC,CASRPGLADLYEQYF
TRBJ2-7,TRBV29-1,few,TRBD1,TGCAGCGTTGAACTAACAGGGGTTCGGGGCTACGAGCAGTACTTC,CSVELTGVRGYEQYF
TRBJ2-7,TRBV24-1,-,-,TGTGCCACCAGTGATTTGCTAGGAGAGCAGTACTTC,CATSDLLGEQYF
TRBJ2-3,TRBV28,few,-,TGTGCCAGCAGCCTCCTGACAGGGGAGGGATCAGATACGCAGTATTTT,CASSLLTGEGSDTQYF